The clone carrying this TCR beta chain is a singleton in its sample. Its antigen is currently unknown. The sample comes from a study of blood T cells in healthy people across ages. Looking at the study overall: Capture via template switching afforded approximately one barcoded beta molecule per two T cells.

General study results and limits: PBMC samples, being unsorted, prevented any conclusive comparison of naive and antigen-experienced cells.

The V and J ends lost 6 bases and 13 bases, in that order; junction bases with no gene match: 15. Germline V lookup: CDR1 DFQATT, CDR2 SNEGSKA (reference sequence). CDR3 size: 14 residues. With a J-beta primer mix and a sample-barcoded 5' primer, a second PCR ran 7 to 11 cycles. TCRdb passed the 5' RACE reads through MiXCR, listing each CDR3 protein once. The sample records approximately 670,000 distinct CDR3 sequences, around 43% being singletons. This receptor was obtained from a man older than 75 in good health. Sample: blood. The chain employs TRBV20-1 and TRBJ2-1; 10 nucleotides align to TRBD1. CDR3 nucleotide sequence: TGCAGTGCGAGGCGGGACAGGGGAGGGGAGACCCAGTTCTTC. It translates to CSARRDRGGETQFF.